These T cell receptor beta chains were read from a single sample in a study of blood T cell repertoires in COVID-19. The protocol was immunoSEQ multiplex PCR, while the TCRdb copy is restricted to in-frame clones and leaves out a portion. The top ten hold around 19% of the sample, which has approximately 130,000 clones, 70% to 90% seen once. The material sequenced was peripheral blood. Receptors originate from a woman aged 50 to 65 who had recovered from COVID-19. CDR3s include the opening cysteine and the closing phenylalanine or tryptophan. D genes are given only for firm matches. Clone sizes are given selectively: once, few, many, or a class where the clone is expanded.

>TRBJ2-5|TRBV6-5|NA|NA
TGTGCCAGCACGGGGTCGGAGACCCAGTACTTC
CASTGSETQYF
>TRBJ1-5|TRBV30|NA|TRBD1
TGTGCCTGGTCGCAGGGGGCAGGGAATCAGCCCCAGCATTTT
CAWSQGAGNQPQHF
>TRBJ2-2|TRBV4-2|NA|NA
TGTGCCAGCAGCCAAGATATACTAGCCGGGGAGCTGTTTTTT
CASSQDILAGELFF
>TRBJ2-5|TRBV7-3|few|TRBD1
TGTGCCAGCAGCTTAACCGTGGGGACAGGGGAAGAGACCCAGTACTTC
CASSLTVGTGEETQYF
>TRBJ2-1|TRBV19|NA|TRBD1
TGTGCCAGTAGACAAGGGGGCCCACCGCCCGATGAGCAGTTCTTC
CASRQGGPPPDEQFF
>TRBJ2-5|TRBV11-2|once|TRBD1
TGTGCCAGCAGATCCACAGGGGGCCTCAAAGAGACCCAGTACTTC
CASRSTGGLKETQYF
>TRBJ2-5|TRBV7-7|NA|NA
TGTGCCAGCAGCTCTCGGGGGGCAGAGACCCAGTACTTC
CASSSRGAETQYF
>TRBJ2-3|TRBV10-3|NA|NA
TGTGCCATCAGTGATTTGGGGGCACGCACAGATACGCAGTATTTT
CAISDLGARTDTQYF
>TRBJ1-1|TRBV5-4|NA|NA
TGTGCCAGCAGCTTTGGAGGGGCAGGGCGATACACTGAAGCTTTCTTT
CASSFGGAGRYTEAFF
>TRBJ1-4|TRBV3-1/TRBV3-2|many|NA
TGTGCCAGCAGCCTCCGGAGCTCTAATGAAAAACTGTTTTTT
CASSLRSSNEKLFF
>TRBJ2-3|TRBV27|NA|TRBD1
TGTGCCAGGAGATCGATGGGACAGGCCACAGATACGCAGTATTTT
CARRSMGQATDTQYF
>TRBJ1-1|TRBV10-3|NA|NA
TGTGCCATCAGTGAGTCTGCGGCGCACACTGAAGCTTTCTTT
CAISESAAHTEAFF
>TRBJ2-2|TRBV3-1/TRBV3-2|once|NA
TGTGCCAGCAGCCTGCGTACAGGGTCTTCCACCGGGGAGCTGTTTTTT
CASSLRTGSSTGELFF
>TRBJ1-1|TRBV27|NA|NA
TGTGCCAGCAGTCCCAGGTTGACGGGGAGAGTCACTGAAGCTTTCTTT
CASSPRLTGRVTEAFF
>TRBJ1-1|TRBV2|NA|TRBD1
TGTGCCAGCTGCCCGGGACAGGGGAACACTGAAGCTTTCTTT
CASCPGQGNTEAFF
>TRBJ2-1|TRBV7-2|NA|NA
TGTGCCAGCAGCTTAGCCCTGACTAGGACGGTTCAAAATGAGCAGTTCTTC
CASSLALTRTVQNEQFF
>TRBJ1-5|TRBV2|NA|TRBD1
TGTGCCAGCGGAAATCTACAGGGGGCTGGCAATCAGCCCCAGCATTTT
CASGNLQGAGNQPQHF
>TRBJ1-2|TRBV19|NA|NA
TGTGCCAGTAGTACCACCAGGCAAGGGGCTAACTATGGCTACACCTTC
CASSTTRQGANYGYTF
>TRBJ1-2|TRBV5-1|NA|TRBD1
TGCGCCAGCAGCTCAACAGGGGACGGTGGTTATGGCTACACCTTC
CASSSTGDGGYGYTF
>TRBJ1-2|TRBV5-5|NA|NA
TGTGCCAGCAGCTTGGCGGCATTTGGGGGGGATGGCTACACCTTC
CASSLAAFGGDGYTF
>TRBJ2-1|TRBV7-2|NA|TRBD2
TGTGCCAGCAGTACCGCGGGGGACTCCTACAATGAGCAGTTCTTC
CASSTAGDSYNEQFF
>TRBJ2-3|TRBV2|NA|TRBD2
TGTGCCAGCAGTGAATGGGAACTAGCGGCAGATACGCAGTATTTT
CASSEWELAADTQYF
>TRBJ2-3|TRBV7-9|NA|TRBD2
TGTGCCAGCAGCATCGAATTAGGGACTAGCAGGCCGCAGTATTTT
CASSIELGTSRPQYF
>TRBJ1-4|TRBV27|NA|NA
TGTGCCAGCAGTTCTCGGGGATCCCCGTTGGGAAAACTGTTTTTT
CASSSRGSPLGKLFF
>TRBJ1-4|TRBV19|NA|TRBD1
TGTGCCAGTCAAGGGACAGGGGGTCGAGGAGAAAAACTGTTTTTT
CASQGTGGRGEKLFF
>TRBJ1-6|TRBV20-1|NA|NA
TGCAGTGCTAGTTTAGGGGTAAATAATTCACCCCTCCACTTT
CSASLGVNNSPLHF
>TRBJ2-3|TRBV28|NA|NA
TGTGCCAGCAGTTTATCCGACTACCTTGATACGCAGTATTTT
CASSLSDYLDTQYF
>TRBJ1-4|TRBV11-2|few|NA
TGTGCCAGCAGCGTATCAACTGCGGGCCAGGAAAAACTGTTTTTT
CASSVSTAGQEKLFF
>TRBJ2-3|TRBV12-3/TRBV12-4|once|NA
TGTGCCAGCAGCACTACCACAGATACGCAGTATTTT
CASSTTTDTQYF
>TRBJ2-1|TRBV5-1|once|NA
TGCGCCAGCAGCTTGCGGCAGGGTTACTACAATGAGCAGTTCTTC
CASSLRQGYYNEQFF
>TRBJ2-7|TRBV4-1|NA|TRBD2
TGCGCCAGCAGCCAACCCGGGACTAGCTACGAGCAGTACTTC
CASSQPGTSYEQYF
>TRBJ2-3|TRBV20-1|NA|TRBD2
TGCAGTGGTGGTGATAGCGGGAAAACGCAGTATTTT
CSGGDSGKTQYF
>TRBJ1-2|TRBV18|NA|NA
TGTGCCAGCTCACCCCAGGGGATCTATGGCTACACCTTC
CASSPQGIYGYTF
>TRBJ1-2|TRBV18|NA|NA
TGTGCCAGCTCGGGAGGCTATGGCTACACCTTC
CASSGGYGYTF
>TRBJ2-1|TRBV9|NA|NA
TGTGCCAGCAGCGGCGCGGGATTCTACAATGAGCAGTTCTTC
CASSGAGFYNEQFF
>TRBJ2-3|TRBV6-1|NA|NA
TGTGCCAGCAGTGAAGTGGTGCGCGATACGCAGTATTTT
CASSEVVRDTQYF
>TRBJ1-5|TRBV15|NA|NA
TGTGCCACCAGCAGCCGTAATAGCAATCAGCCCCAGCATTTT
CATSSRNSNQPQHF
>TRBJ1-5|TRBV28|NA|NA
TGTGCCAGCAGTTTAATCAGGGGTGGTCAGCCCCAGCATTTT
CASSLIRGGQPQHF
>TRBJ1-3|TRBV12-5|NA|TRBD1
TGTGCTAGTGCCTTGACCTCGGGACAGGGATTAGCGGGAAACACCATATATTTT
CASALTSGQGLAGNTIYF
>TRBJ2-7|TRBV14|NA|TRBD2
TGTGCCAGCAGCCATCAGGGCGGGGGTCGCTACGAGCAGTACTTC
CASSHQGGGRYEQYF
>TRBJ1-2|TRBV5-6|NA|NA
TGTGCCAGCAGCTTGGACGGGAGCTATGGCTACACCTTC
CASSLDGSYGYTF
>TRBJ2-7|TRBV30|few|NA
TGTGCCTTATCAATTTCGGGGTTGTACGAGCAGTACTTC
CALSISGLYEQYF
>TRBJ1-2|TRBV6-5|few|NA
TGTGCCAGCAGTTTGTTGGACTCGAACTATGGCTACACCTTC
CASSLLDSNYGYTF
>TRBJ2-4|TRBV28|NA|TRBD1
TGTGCCAGCAGTTCATTGACAGGGACCTCGAACATTCAGTACTTC
CASSSLTGTSNIQYF
>TRBJ2-7|TRBV6-1|NA|TRBD1
TGTGCCAGCAGTGAAAATCTTCCGGGACAGGGAAACGAGCAGTACTTC
CASSENLPGQGNEQYF
>TRBJ2-2|TRBV9|NA|TRBD2
TGTGCCAGCAGCGCGGGACTAGCGGGGTCTTTTGACACCGGGGAGCTGTTTTTT
CASSAGLAGSFDTGELFF
>TRBJ1-1|TRBV2|NA|NA
TGTGCCAGCAGCCCCCAAGCCTCCTGGAACACTGAAGCTTTCTTT
CASSPQASWNTEAFF
>TRBJ2-1|TRBV5-1|NA|TRBD2
TGCGCCAGCAGAACCGCGGGGGGACTCTACAATGAGCAGTTCTTC
CASRTAGGLYNEQFF
>TRBJ1-3|TRBV6-4|NA|TRBD1
TGTGCCAGCAGACCCGACAGGGAAGTACAGAACTCTGGAAACACCATATATTTT
CASRPDREVQNSGNTIYF
>TRBJ2-7|TRBV12-5|NA|NA
TGTGCTAGTGGTTTGGACCCCTCTAGCTCCTACGAGCAGTACTTC
CASGLDPSSSYEQYF
>TRBJ1-2|TRBV6-5|NA|NA
TGTGCCAGCAGGATGCAGGGAAACTATGGCTACACCTTC
CASRMQGNYGYTF
>TRBJ1-4|TRBV19|NA|NA
TGTGCCAGTAGTATAGGCCGGGATAAGGAAAAACTGTTTTTT
CASSIGRDKEKLFF
>TRBJ1-1|TRBV10-2|NA|TRBD1
TGCGCCAGCGGTAAGACAGGGGGGTCGGCTGAAGCTTTCTTT
CASGKTGGSAEAFF